The clone carrying this TCR beta chain was counted many times. Unique molecular identifiers (one per individual cDNA molecule) were attached. TCRdb re-analysed the 5' RACE reads in MiXCR, keeping a single row per CDR3 protein. The sample has 60,000 to 75,000 distinct CDR3 sequences, about 9% seen once. V gave up 7 bases and J gave up 0 bases, with 9 bases separating them. The CDR3 has 13 amino acids. Germline CDR1 reads MNHEY; CDR2 reads SVGEGT. The data were obtained in a study of early T cells in non-severe SARS-CoV-2 infection. About the study: Sequencing of bulk RNA from unsorted whole blood was done, without chain pairing.

Sequencing was performed on whole blood, taken at baseline. The genes are TRBV6-2 or TRBV6-3 and TRBJ1-1; no reliable D call. The receptor comes from an adult who was a healthcare worker with PCR-confirmed SARS-CoV-2 infection or an uninfected control (not recorded which). Written as DNA, the CDR3 is TGTGCCAGCATGAGATTCATGAACACTGAAGCTTTCTTT. Its translation is CASMRFMNTEAFF.